These T cell receptor beta chains were read from a single sample in a study of blood T cell repertoires in COVID-19. Clones were sequenced by immunoSEQ multiplex PCR, and TCRdb holds only the in-frame ones, with some missing. The sample gives a few hundred thousand clones, 70% to 85% of which show up once; about 9.7% is in the top ten. The sample was peripheral blood. These receptors originate from a man aged 50 to 59 with active or convalescent COVID-19. The CDR3 runs from the conserved cysteine through the conserved F or W. Fields, in order: V gene, clone size, J gene, D gene, CDR3 protein, CDR3 DNA. The D gene is left open where the match is weak. Clone sizes are given selectively: once, few, many, or a class where the clone is expanded.

V gene: TRBV10-3
clone size: .
J gene: TRBJ2-3
D gene: TRBD2
CDR3 protein: CAISELGLTSGGATDTQYF
CDR3 DNA: TGTGCCATCAGTGAGTTGGGCCTCACTAGCGGGGGGGCAACAGATACGCAGTATTTT

V gene: TRBV6-2/TRBV6-3
clone size: .
J gene: TRBJ2-3
D gene: TRBD1
CDR3 protein: CASSWPIGTGRGDTQYF
CDR3 DNA: TGTGCCAGCAGTTGGCCCATCGGGACAGGGAGGGGAGATACGCAGTATTTT

V gene: TRBV29-1
clone size: .
J gene: TRBJ2-5
D gene: .
CDR3 protein: CSVRQYQETQYF
CDR3 DNA: TGCAGCGTACGACAGTACCAAGAGACCCAGTACTTC

V gene: TRBV5-1
clone size: .
J gene: TRBJ1-4
D gene: TRBD1
CDR3 protein: CASSADRASNEKLFF
CDR3 DNA: TGCGCCAGCAGCGCGGACAGGGCATCAAATGAAAAACTGTTTTTT

V gene: TRBV28
clone size: .
J gene: TRBJ1-6
D gene: .
CDR3 protein: CASSLGGRGSYNSPLHF
CDR3 DNA: TGTGCCAGCAGTTTGGGGGGTCGGGGCTCCTATAATTCACCCCTCCACTTT

V gene: TRBV18
clone size: .
J gene: TRBJ2-3
D gene: .
CDR3 protein: CASSPSSGTDTQYF
CDR3 DNA: TGTGCCAGCTCACCTTCGAGCGGCACAGATACGCAGTATTTT

V gene: TRBV2
clone size: .
J gene: TRBJ1-2
D gene: .
CDR3 protein: CASRRLRGNYGYTF
CDR3 DNA: TGTGCCAGCAGAAGACTCAGGGGTAACTATGGCTACACCTTC

V gene: TRBV15
clone size: .
J gene: TRBJ2-7
D gene: TRBD2
CDR3 protein: CATSRGGSGRINEQYF
CDR3 DNA: TGTGCCACCAGCAGAGGAGGGAGCGGGAGGATCAACGAGCAGTACTTC

V gene: TRBV2
clone size: few
J gene: TRBJ1-2
D gene: TRBD1
CDR3 protein: CASSSGGASYGYTF
CDR3 DNA: TGTGCCAGCAGTTCAGGGGGCGCGTCCTATGGCTACACCTTC

V gene: TRBV28
clone size: once
J gene: TRBJ1-1
D gene: TRBD1
CDR3 protein: CASSSPSSRGWNTEAFF
CDR3 DNA: TGTGCCAGCAGTTCCCCTTCATCCAGGGGGTGGAACACTGAAGCTTTCTTT

V gene: TRBV24-1
clone size: .
J gene: TRBJ1-3
D gene: .
CDR3 protein: CATSVEWYTIYF
CDR3 DNA: TGTGCCACCAGTGTAGAATGGTACACCATATATTTT

V gene: TRBV7-2
clone size: few
J gene: TRBJ2-1
D gene: .
CDR3 protein: CASRDRNSYNEQFF
CDR3 DNA: TGTGCCAGCAGGGACAGAAACTCCTACAATGAGCAGTTCTTC

V gene: TRBV25-1
clone size: .
J gene: TRBJ1-1
D gene: .
CDR3 protein: CASEGVSEAFF
CDR3 DNA: TGTGCCAGCGAAGGGGTCTCTGAAGCTTTCTTT

V gene: TRBV5-1
clone size: .
J gene: TRBJ2-3
D gene: .
CDR3 protein: CASSLAVYDTQYF
CDR3 DNA: TGCGCCAGCAGCTTGGCCGTCTATGATACGCAGTATTTT

V gene: TRBV28
clone size: .
J gene: TRBJ1-1
D gene: .
CDR3 protein: CASSSVSEAFF
CDR3 DNA: TGTGCCAGCAGTTCGGTGAGTGAAGCTTTCTTT

V gene: TRBV2
clone size: .
J gene: TRBJ2-2
D gene: .
CDR3 protein: CATPTYPANTGELFF
CDR3 DNA: TGTGCCACCCCCACATATCCCGCGAACACCGGGGAGCTGTTTTTT

V gene: TRBV3-1/TRBV3-2
clone size: .
J gene: TRBJ1-4
D gene: TRBD1
CDR3 protein: CASSPRGQGAYSKLFF
CDR3 DNA: TGTGCCAGCAGCCCCCGCGGACAGGGGGCGTATTCAAAACTGTTTTTT

V gene: TRBV28
clone size: .
J gene: TRBJ1-6
D gene: TRBD1
CDR3 protein: CASSPQGEMDSPLHF
CDR3 DNA: TGTGCCAGCAGTCCACAGGGGGAGATGGATTCACCCCTCCACTTT

V gene: TRBV12-5
clone size: .
J gene: TRBJ2-1
D gene: TRBD1
CDR3 protein: CASGIGTGDDEQFF
CDR3 DNA: TGTGCTAGTGGTATCGGGACAGGTGACGATGAGCAGTTCTTC

V gene: TRBV28
clone size: .
J gene: TRBJ1-5
D gene: TRBD1
CDR3 protein: CASRDRDRAQPQHF
CDR3 DNA: TGTGCCAGCAGGGACCGGGACAGGGCTCAGCCCCAGCATTTT

V gene: TRBV27
clone size: few
J gene: TRBJ1-2
D gene: TRBD1
CDR3 protein: CASSHRTGALNYGYTF
CDR3 DNA: TGTGCCAGCAGCCACAGGACAGGGGCCCTCAACTATGGCTACACCTTC

V gene: TRBV2
clone size: .
J gene: TRBJ1-6
D gene: .
CDR3 protein: CASSGQNSPLHF
CDR3 DNA: TGTGCCAGCAGTGGACAAAATTCACCCCTCCACTTT

V gene: TRBV5-4
clone size: .
J gene: TRBJ1-2
D gene: .
CDR3 protein: CASSLYGSASLSSGYTF
CDR3 DNA: TGTGCCAGCAGCTTGTATGGCAGCGCCAGTCTGAGTTCTGGGTACACCTTC

V gene: TRBV7-8
clone size: .
J gene: TRBJ2-7
D gene: TRBD1
CDR3 protein: CASSPPGQNYEQYF
CDR3 DNA: TGTGCCAGCAGCCCACCGGGACAGAACTACGAGCAGTACTTC

V gene: TRBV28
clone size: few
J gene: TRBJ1-2
D gene: .
CDR3 protein: CASSFPRGYGYTF
CDR3 DNA: TGTGCCAGCAGTTTCCCCAGGGGCTATGGCTACACCTTC

V gene: TRBV18
clone size: .
J gene: TRBJ1-2
D gene: TRBD1
CDR3 protein: CASSSGQGDYGYTF
CDR3 DNA: TGTGCCAGCTCCTCCGGACAGGGGGACTATGGCTACACCTTC

V gene: TRBV25-1
clone size: .
J gene: TRBJ1-1
D gene: TRBD1
CDR3 protein: CASSDTAGGRTTEAFF
CDR3 DNA: TGTGCCAGCAGTGATACAGCAGGGGGGAGGACGACTGAAGCTTTCTTT

V gene: TRBV6-5
clone size: once
J gene: TRBJ2-1
D gene: .
CDR3 protein: CASSSSGFPYNEQFF
CDR3 DNA: TGTGCCAGCAGTTCTTCCGGGTTCCCCTACAATGAGCAGTTCTTC

V gene: TRBV29-1
clone size: .
J gene: TRBJ2-7
D gene: TRBD1
CDR3 protein: CSVGVTGAYEQYF
CDR3 DNA: TGCAGCGTTGGGGTCACAGGGGCCTACGAGCAGTACTTC

V gene: TRBV28
clone size: .
J gene: TRBJ1-2
D gene: .
CDR3 protein: CASSLVIATSDGYTF
CDR3 DNA: TGTGCCAGCAGTTTGGTCATTGCAACATCCGATGGCTACACCTTC

V gene: TRBV11-2
clone size: .
J gene: TRBJ2-1
D gene: TRBD1
CDR3 protein: CASSLTGGIYNEQFF
CDR3 DNA: TGTGCCAGCAGCCTCACAGGGGGGATCTACAATGAGCAGTTCTTC

V gene: TRBV9
clone size: .
J gene: TRBJ2-3
D gene: .
CDR3 protein: CASSVDRRDTQYF
CDR3 DNA: TGTGCCAGCAGCGTCGACAGGAGAGATACGCAGTATTTT

V gene: TRBV12-5
clone size: .
J gene: TRBJ2-5
D gene: .
CDR3 protein: CASTGPIEETQYF
CDR3 DNA: TGTGCTAGTACTGGGCCCATAGAGGAGACCCAGTACTTC

V gene: TRBV29-1
clone size: .
J gene: TRBJ2-1
D gene: .
CDR3 protein: CSVEVNGNEQFF
CDR3 DNA: TGCAGCGTTGAAGTGAACGGCAATGAGCAGTTCTTC

V gene: TRBV7-2
clone size: .
J gene: TRBJ2-7
D gene: TRBD1
CDR3 protein: CATGTGSYEQYF
CDR3 DNA: TGTGCCACCGGGACAGGCTCCTACGAGCAGTACTTC

V gene: TRBV7-2
clone size: .
J gene: TRBJ2-5
D gene: TRBD2
CDR3 protein: CASRPRASGRGETQYF
CDR3 DNA: TGTGCCAGCAGACCTCGAGCTAGCGGGAGGGGAGAGACCCAGTACTTC

V gene: TRBV7-9
clone size: .
J gene: TRBJ1-2
D gene: .
CDR3 protein: CASSPRSNYGYTF
CDR3 DNA: TGTGCCAGCAGCCCCCGTTCGAACTATGGCTACACCTTC

V gene: TRBV7-2
clone size: .
J gene: TRBJ1-2
D gene: TRBD1
CDR3 protein: CASSSRDRLYGYTF
CDR3 DNA: TGTGCCAGCAGCTCCCGGGACAGACTATATGGCTACACCTTC

V gene: TRBV5-4
clone size: .
J gene: TRBJ1-2
D gene: TRBD1
CDR3 protein: CASSLAADRGFGYGYTF
CDR3 DNA: TGTGCCAGCAGCTTGGCTGCCGACAGGGGGTTTGGCTATGGCTACACCTTC

V gene: TRBV28
clone size: .
J gene: TRBJ1-5
D gene: .
CDR3 protein: CASSSGGEGNQPQHF
CDR3 DNA: TGTGCCAGCAGTTCGGGGGGGGAGGGTAATCAGCCCCAGCATTTT